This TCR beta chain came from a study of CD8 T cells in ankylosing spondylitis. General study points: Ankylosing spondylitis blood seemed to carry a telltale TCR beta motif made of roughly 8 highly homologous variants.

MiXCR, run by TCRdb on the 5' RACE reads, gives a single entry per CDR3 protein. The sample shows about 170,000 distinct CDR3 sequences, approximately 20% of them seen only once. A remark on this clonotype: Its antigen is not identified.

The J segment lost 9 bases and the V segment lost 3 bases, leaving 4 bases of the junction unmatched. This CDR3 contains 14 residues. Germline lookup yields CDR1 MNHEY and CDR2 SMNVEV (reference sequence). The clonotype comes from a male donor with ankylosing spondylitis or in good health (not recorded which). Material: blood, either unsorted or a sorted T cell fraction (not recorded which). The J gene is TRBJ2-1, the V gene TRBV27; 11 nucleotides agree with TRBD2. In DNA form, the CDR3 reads TGTGCCAGCAGTTTTCCTAGCGGGAGGAGTGAGCAGTTCTTC. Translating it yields CASSFPSGRSEQFF.